This passage covers 15 T cell receptor beta chains from one sample sequenced in a study of blood T cell repertoires in COVID-19 (dated by TCRdb to the early 2020s). The method behind the library was the immunoSEQ multiplex PCR assay. Sourced from immuneACCESS, this table was stored by TCRdb with only in-frame sequences that have V and J called. A share of the clones is absent; for the studies checked, an unresolved V gene accounts for under half, and the remainder has no known explanation. The table for this sample lists about 320,000 clones; around nine tenths of them were counted only once. The ten top clones hold less than 6% of the sample. Sequencing was carried out using PBMCs or T cells enriched from blood (not recorded which). The receptors derive from a woman in her twenties or thirties who had recovered from COVID-19.

The chain links TRBV20-1 to TRBJ2-5; maybe TRBD2 (7 bases). Trimming removed 3 bases at V and 3 bases at J, with 17 bases between. This CDR3 region has 15 residues. From germline, CDR1 is DFQATT and CDR2 SNEGSKA (reference sequence). CDR3 DNA: TGCAGTGCTAGTGGGTGGGGGGGCCTGGAAGAGACCCAGTACTTC. This translates into CSASGWGGLEETQYF.

The chain's CDR3 is CASSLETGLGYGYTF. The DNA of the CDR3 is TGTGCCAGCAGCTTAGAGACAGGGTTGGGCTATGGCTACACCTTC. The chain combines TRBV7-2 with TRBJ1-2; 7 bases line up with TRBD1. Germline V gene data show CDR1 as SGHTA and CDR2 as FQGNSA. The CDR3 has 15 residues. With 1 base clipped from V and 4 bases from J, the junction kept 6 bases outside the gene matches.

V usage is TRBV2 and J usage is TRBJ1-2; D remains unclear. The V gene's germline CDR1 is SNHLY and CDR2 FYNNEI. There are 11 residues in the CDR3. V shed 7 bases and J shed 4 bases, with 7 bases lying between them. CDR3 region: CASTSGYGYTF. CDR3 nucleotides: TGTGCCAGCACCTCAGGCTATGGCTACACCTTC.

The chain uses TRBV5-1 and TRBJ1-3; no firm D call. Germline-derived CDR1 and CDR2 are SGHRS and YFSETQ. This CDR3 comprises 18 residues. Trimming shortened V by 1 base and J by 1 base, and 18 bases separated the two germline ends. CDR3: CASSLMRSGSLSGNTIYF. The CDR3 coding sequence is TGCGCCAGCAGCTTGATGAGGTCGGGATCCCTTTCTGGAAACACCATATATTTT.

This chain uses TRBV6-5 with TRBJ1-5; weak D call: TRBD1 (5 bases). The CDR3 consists of 11 residues. Looked up from germline, CDR1 is MNHEY and CDR2 is SVGAGI. Trimming took off 7 bases at V and 5 bases at J, with 6 bases between the two ends. The CDR3 reads CASKGDQPQHF. DNA of the CDR3: TGTGCCAGCAAAGGGGATCAGCCCCAGCATTTT.

The chain links TRBV19 to TRBJ1-1; the D gene is possibly TRBD1 (5 bases). V dropped 3 bases and J dropped 1 base, with 15 bases sitting between them. Germline V gives CDR1 LNHDA, CDR2 SQIVND (reference sequence). CDR3 length: 16 residues. The CDR3 DNA reads TGTGCCAGTAGTATCCTAGGGGTGCTGGGGAACACTGAAGCTTTCTTT. Translated: CASSILGVLGNTEAFF.

This rearrangement joins TRBV5-6 to TRBJ1-2; D perhaps matches TRBD1 (5 bases). The CDR3 contains 16 residues. CDR1 and CDR2 from the germline V gene are SGHDT and YYEEEE. V lost 2 bases and J 7 bases, leaving 21 bases between the germline ends. The CDR3 sequence is CASSFGVSPGGGGYTF. The CDR3 nucleotides are TGTGCCAGCAGCTTTGGCGTATCCCCAGGCGGGGGTGGCTACACCTTC.

The rearrangement links TRBV5-1 to TRBJ2-5; perhaps TRBD1 as D (6 bases). This CDR3 has 14 amino acids. The V end lost 4 bases, the J end lost 2 bases, and 12 bases lay between the germline ends. The V gene's germline CDR1 is SGHRS and CDR2 YFSETQ. The CDR3 DNA reads TGCGCCAGCAGCCCCTGGGACACTCAAGAGACCCAGTACTTC. Amino acids: CASSPWDTQETQYF.

The J gene is TRBJ2-1, the V gene TRBV7-9; the D gene is possibly TRBD1 (6 bases). V shed 5 bases and J shed 0 bases, with 14 bases lying between them. The CDR3 has 16 amino acids. Germline V CDR1 and CDR2: SEHNR, FQNEAQ (reference sequence). The CDR3 loop reads CASSPIPRGSYNEQFF. The CDR3 coding sequence is TGTGCCAGCAGCCCCATTCCCAGGGGCTCCTACAATGAGCAGTTCTTC.

This clone was counted once. V gene TRBV30 combines with J gene TRBJ2-7; possibly TRBD2 for D (7 bases). The V gene lost 1 base and the J gene lost 5 bases, with 12 bases spanning the gap. Looked up from germline, CDR1 is GTSNPN and CDR2 is SVGIG (reference sequence). This CDR3 contains 13 residues. CDR3 loop: CAWSEGGADEQYF. The DNA for the CDR3 is TGTGCCTGGAGTGAAGGGGGGGCGGACGAGCAGTACTTC.

This clone was counted only a few times. The rearrangement links TRBV5-4 to TRBJ1-2; 8 nucleotides agree with TRBD1. CDR1 is SGHNT, CDR2 YYREEE, per germline (reference sequence). With 4 bases clipped from V and 6 bases from J, the junction kept 8 bases outside the gene matches. The length of the CDR3 is 14 residues. CDR3 in DNA: TGTGCCAGCAGCCCCGGAACAGGGGGAGATGGCTACACCTTC. Translating gives CASSPGTGGDGYTF.

The chain joins TRBV19 to TRBJ1-1, with D possibly TRBD1 on 6 matching bases. Germline lookup yields CDR1 LNHDA and CDR2 SQIVND (reference sequence). Deletions cut 7 bases from V and 1 base from J, with 10 bases between. This CDR3 has 13 amino acids. The CDR3: CASTSQGNTEAFF. For the CDR3, the DNA is TGTGCCAGTACCTCACAGGGGAACACTGAAGCTTTCTTT.

The V call is TRBV28, the J call TRBJ1-2; D unresolved. The CDR3 has 16 amino acids. The germline V gene has CDR1 MDHEN and CDR2 SYDVKM. V lost 6 bases to trimming and J lost 2 bases, with 19 bases between them. The CDR3 DNA reads as TGTGCCAGCAGAGCACCCGTGTTATCACGCAACTATGGCTACACCTTC. This sequence encodes CASRAPVLSRNYGYTF.

The chain links TRBV27 to TRBJ1-4; no clear D. V was shortened by 6 bases and J by 3 bases, with 11 bases between the two germline ends. CDR3 length: 14 residues. The germline gives CDR1 MNHEY, CDR2 SMNVEV (reference sequence). In nucleotides, the CDR3 is TGTGCCAGCAGGGGCGCCTGGGCTAATGAAAAACTGTTTTTT. Translated: CASRGAWANEKLFF.

V and J are TRBV30 and TRBJ2-7; no clear D gene. V dropped 1 base and J dropped 1 base, with 11 bases sitting between them. Germline lookup yields CDR1 GTSNPN and CDR2 SVGIG (reference sequence). There are 14 residues in the CDR3. The CDR3 reads CAWSGRVKSYEQYF. The CDR3 DNA follows: TGTGCCTGGAGTGGCCGGGTAAAGTCCTACGAGCAGTACTTC. Full variable domain (remainder filled in from reference TRBV30 and TRBJ2-7): SQTIHQWPATLVQPVGSPLSLECTVEGTSNPNLYWYRQAAGRGLQLLFYSVGIGQISSEVPQNLSASRPQDRQFILSSKKLLLSDSGFYLCAWSGRVKSYEQYFGPGTRLTVT.